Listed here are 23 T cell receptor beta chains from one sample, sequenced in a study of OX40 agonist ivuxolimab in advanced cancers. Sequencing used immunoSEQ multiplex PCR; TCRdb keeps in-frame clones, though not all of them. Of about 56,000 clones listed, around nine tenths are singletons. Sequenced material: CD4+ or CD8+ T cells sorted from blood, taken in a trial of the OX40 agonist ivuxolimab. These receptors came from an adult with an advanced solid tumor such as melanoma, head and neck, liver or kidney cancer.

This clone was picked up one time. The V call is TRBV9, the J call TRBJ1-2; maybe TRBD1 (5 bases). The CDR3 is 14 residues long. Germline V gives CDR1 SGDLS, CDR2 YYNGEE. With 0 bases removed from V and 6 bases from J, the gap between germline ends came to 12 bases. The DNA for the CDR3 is TGTGCCAGCAGCGTAGTCGGGGGTAAGGATGGCTACACCTTC. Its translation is CASSVVGGKDGYTF.

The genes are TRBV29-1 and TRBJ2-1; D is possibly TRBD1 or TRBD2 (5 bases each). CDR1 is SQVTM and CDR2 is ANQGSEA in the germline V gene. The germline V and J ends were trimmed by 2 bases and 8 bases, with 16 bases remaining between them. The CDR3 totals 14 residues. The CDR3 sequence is CSVEFSGGVDEQFF. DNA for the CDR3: TGCAGCGTTGAATTTAGTGGGGGAGTGGATGAGCAGTTCTTC.

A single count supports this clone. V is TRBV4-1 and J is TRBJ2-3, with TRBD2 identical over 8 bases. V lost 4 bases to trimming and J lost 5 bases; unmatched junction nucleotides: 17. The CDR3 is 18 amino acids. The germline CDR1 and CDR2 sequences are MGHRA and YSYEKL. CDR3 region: CASSPLLATREGKDTQYF. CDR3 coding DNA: TGCGCCAGCAGCCCACTTCTCGCAACTCGGGAGGGCAAAGATACGCAGTATTTT.

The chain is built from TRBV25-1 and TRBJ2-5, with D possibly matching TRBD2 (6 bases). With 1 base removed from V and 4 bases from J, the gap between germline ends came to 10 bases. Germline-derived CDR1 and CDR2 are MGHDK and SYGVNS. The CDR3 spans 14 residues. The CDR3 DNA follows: TGTGCCAGCAGTGAATGGAAGGGAGGAGAGACCCAGTACTTC. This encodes CASSEWKGGETQYF.

Here the CDR3 reads CASSIVGTSPSVQFF. For the CDR3, the DNA is TGTGCCAGTAGTATAGTTGGGACTAGTCCTAGTGTGCAGTTCTTC. The chain joins TRBV19 to TRBJ2-1; the match to TRBD2 covers 8 bases. The ends lost 1 base at V and 12 bases at J; junction bases unmatched: 11. The CDR3 has 15 residues. Germline V gives CDR1 LNHDA, CDR2 SQIVND (reference sequence).

The CDR3 region is CASSFEGGSRREGRYSYEQYF. The CDR3 bases are TGTGCCAGCAGTTTTGAAGGGGGGTCTCGGCGGGAGGGCAGGTACTCCTACGAGCAGTACTTC. V gene TRBV28 combines with J gene TRBJ2-7, with 9 bases matching TRBD2. Looked up from germline, CDR1 is MDHEN and CDR2 is SYDVKM. The CDR3 is 21 residues long. Trimming at V came to 3 bases and at J to 0 bases, leaving 21 bases not matched to a gene.

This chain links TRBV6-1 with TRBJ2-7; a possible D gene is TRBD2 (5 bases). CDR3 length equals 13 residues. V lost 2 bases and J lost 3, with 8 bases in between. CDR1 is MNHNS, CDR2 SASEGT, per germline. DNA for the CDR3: TGTGCCAGCAGTGAACGACTAAACTACGAGCAGTACTTC. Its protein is CASSERLNYEQYF.

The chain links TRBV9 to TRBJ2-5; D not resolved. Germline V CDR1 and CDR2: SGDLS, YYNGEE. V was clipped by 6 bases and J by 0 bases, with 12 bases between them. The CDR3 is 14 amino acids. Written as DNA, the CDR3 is TGTGCCAGCAACTATAACGGCCACCAAGAGACCCAGTACTTC. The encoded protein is CASNYNGHQETQYF.

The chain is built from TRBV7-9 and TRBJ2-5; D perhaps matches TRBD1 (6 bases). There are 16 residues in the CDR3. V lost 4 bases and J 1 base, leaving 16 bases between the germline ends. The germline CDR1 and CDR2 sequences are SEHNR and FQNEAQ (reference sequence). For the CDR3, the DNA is TGTGCCAGCAGCTCCACTTCGGGACACCTCCAAGAGACCCAGTACTTC. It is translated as CASSSTSGHLQETQYF.

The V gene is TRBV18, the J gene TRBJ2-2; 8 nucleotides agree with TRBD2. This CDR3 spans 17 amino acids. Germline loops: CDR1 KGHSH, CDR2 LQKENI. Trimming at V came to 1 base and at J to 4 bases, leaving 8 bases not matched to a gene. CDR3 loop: CASSPLGLAGPTGELFF. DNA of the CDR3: TGTGCCAGCTCACCACTAGGATTAGCGGGACCCACCGGGGAGCTGTTTTTT.

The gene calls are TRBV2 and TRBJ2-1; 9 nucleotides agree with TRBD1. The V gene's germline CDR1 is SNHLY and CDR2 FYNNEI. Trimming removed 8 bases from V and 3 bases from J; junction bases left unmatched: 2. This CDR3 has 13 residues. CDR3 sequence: CASPGQGYNEQFF. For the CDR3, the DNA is TGTGCCAGCCCGGGACAGGGCTACAATGAGCAGTTCTTC.

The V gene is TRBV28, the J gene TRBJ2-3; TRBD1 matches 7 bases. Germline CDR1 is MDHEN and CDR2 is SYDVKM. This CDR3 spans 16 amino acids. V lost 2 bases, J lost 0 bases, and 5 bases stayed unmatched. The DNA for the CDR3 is TGTGCCAGCAGTTTAAGGGGGCGAGGAAGCACAGATACGCAGTATTTT. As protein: CASSLRGRGSTDTQYF.

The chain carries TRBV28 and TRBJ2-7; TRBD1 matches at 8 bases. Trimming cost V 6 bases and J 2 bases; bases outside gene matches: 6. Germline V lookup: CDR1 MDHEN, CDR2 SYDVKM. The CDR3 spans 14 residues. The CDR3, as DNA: TGTGCCAGCAGCCCCGGGACAGGAACCTACGAGCAGTACTTC. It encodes CASSPGTGTYEQYF. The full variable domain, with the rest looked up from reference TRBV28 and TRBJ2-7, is DVKVTQSSRYLVKRTGEKVFLECVQDMDHENMFWYRQDPGLGLRLIYFSYDVKMKEKGDIPEGYSVSREKKERFSLILESASTNQTSMYLCASSPGTGTYEQYFGPGTRLTVT.

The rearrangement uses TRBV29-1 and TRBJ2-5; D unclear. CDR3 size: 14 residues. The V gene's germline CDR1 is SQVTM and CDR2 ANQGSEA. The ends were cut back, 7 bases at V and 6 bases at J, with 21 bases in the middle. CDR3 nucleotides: TGCAGCGCCCCGGATGATAGGGTGGAAAAGACCCAGTACTTC. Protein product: CSAPDDRVEKTQYF.

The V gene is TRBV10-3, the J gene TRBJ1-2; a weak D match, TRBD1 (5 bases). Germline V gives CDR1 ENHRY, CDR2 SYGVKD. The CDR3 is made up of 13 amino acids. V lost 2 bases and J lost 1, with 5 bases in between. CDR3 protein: CAISEDSNYGYTF. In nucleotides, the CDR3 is TGTGCCATCAGTGAGGACAGTAACTATGGCTACACCTTC.

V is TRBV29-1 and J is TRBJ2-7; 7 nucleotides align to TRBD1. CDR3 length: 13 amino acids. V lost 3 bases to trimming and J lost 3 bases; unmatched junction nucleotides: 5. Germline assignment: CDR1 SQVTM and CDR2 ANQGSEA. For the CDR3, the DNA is TGCAGCGTTGAGTCAGGGGGAAACTACGAGCAGTACTTC. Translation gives CSVESGGNYEQYF.

The CDR3 sequence is CASSKTGPEQYF. DNA of the CDR3: TGTGCCAGCAGCAAAACAGGGCCCGAGCAGTACTTC. The chain employs TRBV21-1 and TRBJ2-7; TRBD1, the table's D call, lacks a check against the DNA. TRBV21-1 is listed as a pseudogene. The CDR3 length is 12 residues.

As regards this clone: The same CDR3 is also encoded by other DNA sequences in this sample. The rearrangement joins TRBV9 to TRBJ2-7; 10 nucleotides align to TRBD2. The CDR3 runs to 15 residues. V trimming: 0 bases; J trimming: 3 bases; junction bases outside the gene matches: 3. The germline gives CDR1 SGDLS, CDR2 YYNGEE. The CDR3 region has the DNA TGTGCCAGCAGCGTAGAGGCTAGCGGGAGCTACGAGCAGTACTTC. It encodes CASSVEASGSYEQYF.

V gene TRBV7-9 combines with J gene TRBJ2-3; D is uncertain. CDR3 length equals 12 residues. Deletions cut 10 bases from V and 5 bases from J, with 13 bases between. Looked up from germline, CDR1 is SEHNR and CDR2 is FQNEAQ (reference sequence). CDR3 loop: CATSESVDTQYF. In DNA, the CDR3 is TGTGCCACCAGTGAATCCGTAGATACGCAGTATTTT.

The CDR3 bases are TGTGCCAGCAGTCCCCCCCTAGCACTCGCCAAAAACATTCAGTACTTC. Its protein product is CASSPPLALAKNIQYF. This chain uses TRBV28 with TRBJ2-4; TRBD2 might be the D (5 bases). V dropped 5 bases and J dropped 1 base, with 15 bases sitting between them. The CDR3 is 16 residues long. Germline lookup yields CDR1 MDHEN and CDR2 SYDVKM. Filled out from reference TRBV28 and TRBJ2-4, the complete variable domain reads DVKVTQSSRYLVKRTGEKVFLECVQDMDHENMFWYRQDPGLGLRLIYFSYDVKMKEKGDIPEGYSVSREKKERFSLILESASTNQTSMYLCASSPPLALAKNIQYFGAGTRLSVL.

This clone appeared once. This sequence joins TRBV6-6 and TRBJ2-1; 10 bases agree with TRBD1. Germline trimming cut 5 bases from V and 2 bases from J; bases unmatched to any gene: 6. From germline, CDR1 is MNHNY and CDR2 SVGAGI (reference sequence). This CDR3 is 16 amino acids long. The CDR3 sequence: CASSRGTGAAYNEQFF. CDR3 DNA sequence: TGTGCCAGCAGTAGGGGGACAGGGGCCGCCTACAATGAGCAGTTCTTC.

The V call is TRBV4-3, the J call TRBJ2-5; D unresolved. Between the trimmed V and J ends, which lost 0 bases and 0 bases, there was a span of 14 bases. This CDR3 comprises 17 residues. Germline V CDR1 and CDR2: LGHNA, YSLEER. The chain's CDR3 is CASSQDRFSSYQETQYF. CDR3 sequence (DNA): TGCGCCAGCAGCCAAGATCGGTTCAGTTCGTACCAAGAGACCCAGTACTTC.

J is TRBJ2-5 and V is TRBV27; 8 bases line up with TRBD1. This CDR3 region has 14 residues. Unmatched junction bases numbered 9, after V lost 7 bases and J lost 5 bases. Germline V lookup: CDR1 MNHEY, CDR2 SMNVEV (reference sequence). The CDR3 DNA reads TGTGCCAGCATGGAACCAGGGGGCTCGGAGACCCAGTACTTC. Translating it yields CASMEPGGSETQYF.